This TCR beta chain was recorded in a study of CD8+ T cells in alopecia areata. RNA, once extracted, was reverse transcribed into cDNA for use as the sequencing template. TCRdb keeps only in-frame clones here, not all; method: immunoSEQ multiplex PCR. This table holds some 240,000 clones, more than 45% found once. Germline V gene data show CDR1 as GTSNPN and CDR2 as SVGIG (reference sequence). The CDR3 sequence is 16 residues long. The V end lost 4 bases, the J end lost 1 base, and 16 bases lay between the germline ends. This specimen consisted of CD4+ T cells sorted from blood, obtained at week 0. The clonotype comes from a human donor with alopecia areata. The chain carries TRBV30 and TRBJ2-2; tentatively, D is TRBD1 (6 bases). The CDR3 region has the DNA TGTGCCTGGAATGGGGTGGGACACTTGAACACCGGGGAGCTGTTTTTT. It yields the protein CAWNGVGHLNTGELFF.